Below are 26 T cell receptor beta chains sequenced from a single sample in a study of Tregs in tolerant kidney transplant recipients. The table came from immunoSEQ multiplex PCR; TCRdb's copy has only in-frame clones and leaves some out. The data hold around 64,000 clones, with around 87% observed a single time. The nonmyeloablative bone marrow transplants came from related graft donors, with transient mixed chimerism. Sequencing was performed on CD4+ T cells from blood (PBMCs), taken 6 months after the transplant. The receptor source for this set is a human patient who received a combined kidney and bone marrow transplant. Part of the T cell pool may stem from the graft donor.

This chain connects TRBV7-9 to TRBJ2-5; 9 positions agree with TRBD1. This CDR3 region has 15 residues. The V gene's germline CDR1 is SEHNR and CDR2 FQNEAQ (reference sequence). After removal of 6 bases from V and 5 bases from J, the junction contained 10 bases not matched to a gene. CDR3 amino acids: CASSYRDREGETQYF. CDR3 DNA: TGTGCCAGCAGTTACCGGGACAGGGAGGGGGAGACCCAGTACTTC.

The chain has TRBV9 and TRBJ2-3; 11 nucleotides agree with TRBD2. The CDR3 length is 20 residues. Germline V lookup: CDR1 SGDLS, CDR2 YYNGEE. Trimming removed 0 bases from V and 4 bases from J; junction bases left unmatched: 16. The CDR3 bases are TGTGCCAGCAGCGTAGAAAGTCTAGCGGGGGGCTGGGTGGGGCCAGATACGCAGTATTTT. This translates into CASSVESLAGGWVGPDTQYF.

The chain carries TRBV7-2 and TRBJ2-5; 10 bases match TRBD2. The CDR3 sequence is 15 residues long. Germline V gene sequence: CDR1 SGHTA, CDR2 FQGNSA. Trimming removed 1 base from V and 4 bases from J; junction bases left unmatched: 3. The CDR3 DNA reads as TGTGCCAGCAGCTTAGGCTCTAGCGGGAGAGAGACCCAGTACTTC. Its protein product is CASSLGSSGRETQYF.

The rearrangement links TRBV25-1 to TRBJ2-7, with 11 positions matching TRBD1. The CDR3 is made up of 15 amino acids. CDR1 and CDR2 (germline): MGHDK, SYGVNS. The V segment lost 5 bases and the J segment 4 bases; nucleotides outside the gene matches: 7. CDR3 coding DNA: TGTGCCAGCAGTCCCCGGACAGGGGGCGAGTACGAGCAGTACTTC. This sequence encodes CASSPRTGGEYEQYF.

This sequence joins TRBV28 and TRBJ2-7; D gene ambiguous. This CDR3 is built from 13 residues. Trimming left V 2 bases short and J 2 bases short, with 7 bases between. Germline V gene data show CDR1 as MDHEN and CDR2 as SYDVKM. CDR3 residues: CASSLPGAYEQYF. The CDR3 DNA is TGTGCCAGCAGTTTACCCGGAGCCTACGAGCAGTACTTC.

This clone occurred once. The chain joins TRBV27 to TRBJ2-7; the D is unclear. The germline CDR1 and CDR2 sequences are MNHEY and SMNVEV (reference sequence). The CDR3 contains 14 residues. V was trimmed by 6 bases and J by 2 bases, leaving 14 bases between them. The CDR3 reads CASSANGATYEQYF. The CDR3 DNA follows: TGTGCCAGCAGCGCGAATGGTGCAACCTACGAGCAGTACTTC.

CDR3 residues: CATSSSGVQETQYF. CDR3 DNA: TGTGCCACCAGCAGTTCGGGGGTCCAAGAGACCCAGTACTTC. The V gene is TRBV15, the J gene TRBJ2-5; D possibly corresponds to TRBD2 (6 bases). CDR3 length: 14 residues. Germline values: CDR1 LNHNV, CDR2 YYDKDF (reference sequence). Trimming removed 3 bases at V and 1 base at J, with 9 bases between.

The chain has TRBV4-3 and TRBJ2-3; weak D call: TRBD1 (7 bases). Deletions cut 0 bases from V and 6 bases from J, with 22 bases between. Per germline, CDR1 LGHNA and CDR2 YSLEER. The CDR3 extends over 18 amino acids. The CDR3 reads CASSQDWRGPLFVDTQYF. In nucleotides, the CDR3 is TGCGCCAGCAGCCAAGATTGGAGGGGGCCTCTGTTTGTTGATACGCAGTATTTT.

Remarks on this clone: Additional DNA sequences in this sample encode the identical CDR3. This rearrangement joins TRBV7-3 to TRBJ2-1; 8 bases are shared with TRBD2. The CDR3 has 15 amino acids. The germline gives CDR1 SGHTA, CDR2 FQGTGA. V lost 4 bases, J lost 0 bases, and 2 bases stayed unmatched. CDR3 DNA: TGTGCCAGCAGCTCGGGAGGGAGCTCCTACAATGAGCAGTTCTTC. Translating it yields CASSSGGSSYNEQFF. The whole variable domain, filled in from reference TRBV7-3 and TRBJ2-1, reads GAGVSQTPSNKVTEKGKYVELRCDPISGHTALYWYRQSLGQGPEFLIYFQGTGAADDSGLPNDRFFAVRPEGSVSTLKIQRTERGDSAVYLCASSSGGSSYNEQFFGPGTRLTVL.

The rearrangement links TRBV28 to TRBJ1-2; maybe TRBD1 (6 bases). V lost 9 bases and J lost 8, with 16 bases in between. Germline lookup yields CDR1 MDHEN and CDR2 SYDVKM. The CDR3 is made up of 12 amino acids. The CDR3 DNA reads as TGTGCCAGTTCTAGGGGGGGACAAGGCTACACCTTC. Its translation: CASSRGGQGYTF.

The chain joins TRBV28 to TRBJ1-4, with D possibly being TRBD1 (5 bases). This CDR3 is built from 14 residues. The ends were cut back, 8 bases at V and 6 bases at J, with 16 bases in the middle. Germline-derived CDR1 and CDR2 are MDHEN and SYDVKM. The CDR3 region has the DNA TGTGCCAGCCGAAGGGGCCCGGGTCATGAAAAACTGTTTTTT. Protein product: CASRRGPGHEKLFF.

The chain carries TRBV5-1 and TRBJ2-2; D not certain. The CDR3 has 14 residues. The germline V gene has CDR1 SGHRS and CDR2 YFSETQ. V lost 0 bases, J lost 6 bases, and 9 bases lay in between. The CDR3: CASSLEVAAGELFF. Written as DNA, the CDR3 is TGCGCCAGCAGCTTGGAGGTAGCAGCCGGGGAGCTGTTTTTT.

The gene calls are TRBV25-1 and TRBJ1-3; D gene uncertain. V lost 4 bases, J lost 0 bases, and 10 bases lay in between. This CDR3 region has 15 residues. Per the germline V gene, CDR1 is MGHDK and CDR2 is SYGVNS. CDR3 loop: CASSGAASSGNTIYF. CDR3 nucleotide sequence: TGTGCCAGCAGTGGAGCCGCTAGCTCTGGAAACACCATATATTTT. The entire variable domain, with the rest obtained from reference TRBV25-1 and TRBJ1-3, is as follows: EADIYQTPRYLVIGTGKKITLECSQTMGHDKMYWYQQDPGMELHLIHYSYGVNSTEKGDLSSESTVSRIRTEHFPLTLESARPSHTSQYLCASSGAASSGNTIYFGEGSWLTVV.

The gene calls are TRBV9 and TRBJ2-1, with 9 bases aligning to TRBD2. Looked up from germline, CDR1 is SGDLS and CDR2 is YYNGEE. Trimming removed 4 bases from V and 7 bases from J; junction bases left unmatched: 9. The CDR3 is 15 residues long. DNA of the CDR3: TGTGCCAGCAGCAAAACTAGCGGGTCTTTAAATGAGCAGTTCTTC. Amino acid sequence: CASSKTSGSLNEQFF.

The CDR3 DNA reads TGTGCCAGCAGTAAGGGCACAGGACGACAATTTACCAATGAGCAGTTCTTC. Translated: CASSKGTGRQFTNEQFF. The chain combines TRBV27 with TRBJ2-1, with D perhaps TRBD1 (5 bases). The CDR3 extends over 17 amino acids. The V gene lost 5 bases and the J gene lost 6 bases, with 23 bases spanning the gap. Germline-derived CDR1 and CDR2 are MNHEY and SMNVEV (reference sequence).

This chain uses TRBV5-4 with TRBJ2-2, with D tentatively TRBD2 (5 bases). V gave up 4 bases and J gave up 3 bases, with 16 bases separating them. This CDR3 is built from 16 residues. CDR1 is SGHNT, CDR2 YYREEE, per germline (reference sequence). CDR3 amino acids: CASSPNRGFDTGELFF. The CDR3 coding sequence is TGTGCCAGCAGCCCAAATCGGGGTTTCGACACCGGGGAGCTGTTTTTT.

The rearrangement uses TRBV19 and TRBJ2-1; 11 bases are shared with TRBD2. This CDR3 region has 15 residues. Losses at the gene ends were 4 bases for V and 9 bases for J; bases not matched to a gene: 8. CDR1 LNHDA and CDR2 SQIVND come from the germline V gene (reference sequence). Here the CDR3 DNA reads TGTGCCAGTAGTAAAAGTAGCGGGAGGGCCACTGAGCAGTTCTTC. It yields the protein CASSKSSGRATEQFF.

This sequence joins TRBV7-3 and TRBJ2-5; 8 bases are a match to TRBD2. The tail of the sequence fits TRBJ2-7 better, so the J call may be wrong. Germline CDR1 is SGHTA and CDR2 is FQGTGA. The CDR3 length is 16 residues. The CDR3 coding sequence is TGTGCCAGCAGTCAATCCGGGACTAGGAGCTCCTACGAGCAGTACTTC. Residues: CASSQSGTRSSYEQYF.

The chain has TRBV6-5 and TRBJ1-2; unclear D gene. Germline V gene lookup returns CDR1 MNHEY and CDR2 SVGAGI. The CDR3 extends over 14 amino acids. Trimming pared 0 bases from V and 5 bases from J, leaving 10 bases between. CDR3 region: CASSYSLREYGYTF. The CDR3 DNA is TGTGCCAGCAGTTACTCGTTACGGGAATATGGCTACACCTTC.

The CDR3 DNA follows: TGTGCCAGCAGCAAAACAGGGGGTGTGGAGACCCAGTACTTC. Its protein product is CASSKTGGVETQYF. The J gene is TRBJ2-5, the V gene TRBV28; 8 bases map to TRBD1. V lost 6 bases to trimming and J lost 5 bases; unmatched junction nucleotides: 8. Germline V gives CDR1 MDHEN, CDR2 SYDVKM. The CDR3 covers 14 residues.

The chain couples TRBV5-8 to TRBJ2-2, with D tentatively TRBD1 (6 bases). V was shortened by 1 base and J by 7 bases, with 17 bases between the two germline ends. The CDR3 length is 16 residues. CDR1 SGHTS and CDR2 YDEGEE come from the germline V gene. The chain's CDR3 is CASSLLIQGPIGELFF. CDR3 DNA: TGTGCCAGCAGCTTGCTTATACAGGGACCCATCGGGGAGCTGTTTTTT.

In regard to this clone: The identical CDR3 is also encoded by other nucleotide sequences in the sample. The chain carries TRBV27 and TRBJ2-2, with 7 bases aligning to TRBD1. Germline V gene sequence: CDR1 MNHEY, CDR2 SMNVEV (reference sequence). The V and J ends lost 0 bases and 3 bases, in that order; junction bases with no gene match: 4. The CDR3 is 16 amino acids. CDR3: CASSLSAQGDTGELFF. Written as DNA, the CDR3 is TGTGCCAGCAGTTTATCGGCCCAGGGGGACACCGGGGAGCTGTTTTTT.

This clone was recorded a few times. In nucleotides, the CDR3 is TGTGCCAGCAGCTTTATAACAGGGCAAAGTGAGCAGTACTTC. Its translation is CASSFITGQSEQYF. The gene calls are TRBV11-3 and TRBJ2-5; tentative D call: TRBD1 (6 bases). From germline, CDR1 is SGHNT and CDR2 YENEEA. The CDR3 has 14 amino acids. V gave up 3 bases and J gave up 11 bases, with 19 bases separating them.

V gene TRBV7-7 combines with J gene TRBJ2-5; 11 positions agree with TRBD2. V was pared by 2 bases and J by 3 bases, with 2 bases of the junction left unmatched. CDR3 length: 15 residues. Per the germline V gene, CDR1 is SSHAT and CDR2 is FNYEAQ (reference sequence). DNA for the CDR3: TGTGCCAGCAGCTTAAGGGGACTAGCGGAAGAGACCCAGTACTTC. Translated: CASSLRGLAEETQYF.

In this sample, this clone is medium-sized. V gene TRBV7-2 combines with J gene TRBJ1-4; D unclear. V was trimmed by 5 bases and J by 5 bases, leaving 15 bases between them. The CDR3 spans 15 residues. Germline CDR1 and CDR2: SGHTA and FQGNSA. DNA for the CDR3: TGTGCCAGCAGCCTAGGGCAAAGTCCCAATGAAAAACTGTTTTTT. Translated: CASSLGQSPNEKLFF.

V is TRBV5-4 and J is TRBJ2-3, with 7 bases that match TRBD2. V lost 0 bases to trimming and J lost 15 bases; unmatched junction nucleotides: 16. In germline, CDR1 is SGHNT, CDR2 YYREEE (reference sequence). The CDR3 is 15 residues long. The CDR3 DNA sequence: TGTGCCAGCAGCTTGGAAATACGAGCGGGGTCCCGTTTCTATTTT. Translated: CASSLEIRAGSRFYF.